A single sample gave rise to the 17 T cell receptor beta chains below, sequenced in a study of CD8+CD57+ T cells in acquired aplastic anemia. Sequencing involved patients with CD8+CD57+ cell expansion previously shown by flow cytometry. TCR beta VDJ and CDR3 profiling used genomic DNA as template. Via MiXCR, TCRdb re-called the reads, giving one row per CDR3 protein. Of over 150,000 distinct CDR3 sequences in the sample, over 55% were seen once. Source material: sorted CD4+, CD8+, or CD8+CD57+ T cells (not recorded which) from PBMCs. The receptors here all came from a human donor with aplastic anemia.

Notes on this clonotype: In this CDR3 the conserved last residue, phenylalanine or tryptophan, is missing, so a read error is likely. This chain links TRBV15 with TRBJ1-2, with TRBD1 matching over 8 bases. Germline V CDR1 and CDR2: LNHNV, YYDKDF (reference sequence). The CDR3 has 13 amino acids. V was clipped by 5 bases and J by 6 bases; unmatched bases: 5. As DNA, the CDR3 is TGTGCCACCAGCCCGCAGGGGGCGGATGGCTACACCTCC. This codes for CATSPQGADGYTS.

This chain links TRBV7-4 with TRBJ2-1, with D maybe TRBD2 (5 bases). This CDR3 has 15 residues. Trimming pared 4 bases from V and 0 bases from J, leaving 10 bases between. Germline assignment: CDR1 SGHVT and CDR2 SQSDAQ. The CDR3 here is CASSSGISSYNEQFF. For the CDR3, the DNA is TGTGCCAGCAGCTCGGGGATTAGCTCCTACAATGAGCAGTTCTTC.

V usage is TRBV5-1 and J usage is TRBJ2-7; 9 nucleotides agree with TRBD2. With 0 bases clipped from V and 2 bases from J, the junction kept 3 bases outside the gene matches. Per germline, CDR1 SGHRS and CDR2 YFSETQ. The CDR3 sequence is 15 residues long. The CDR3 coding sequence is TGCGCCAGCAGCTTGGGGGCTAGCGGGACCTACGAGCAGTACTTC. Translating gives CASSLGASGTYEQYF.

A word on this clonotype: The junction does not match germline at one end; this may be a read error. The rearrangement joins TRBV20-1 to TRBJ2-7; the D gene is possibly TRBD1 (6 bases). The CDR3 has 13 amino acids. The germline V gene encodes CDR1 DFQATT and CDR2 SNEGSKA (reference sequence). The CDR3: CSARGGRNYEQYF. In nucleotides, the CDR3 is TGCAGTGCCAGAGGGGGAAGAAATTACGAGCAGTACTTC.

The rearrangement links TRBV12-3 or TRBV12-4 to TRBJ1-2, with 9 bases lining up with TRBD1. This CDR3 is built from 14 residues. With V trimmed by 6 bases and J by 2 bases, 4 bases remained unmatched. The CDR3: CASREDRGNYGYTF. The DNA for the CDR3 is TGTGCCAGCAGGGAGGACAGGGGAAACTATGGCTACACCTTC.

The chain is built from TRBV25-1 and TRBJ2-1; a possible D gene is TRBD2 (6 bases). Germline V CDR1 and CDR2: MGHDK, SYGVNS. The CDR3 contains 16 residues. V gave up 3 bases and J gave up 5 bases, with 17 bases separating them. CDR3 DNA sequence: TGTGCCAGCAGTGATGTAACGGGAGTCTCGCACAATGAGCAGTTCTTC. Its translation: CASSDVTGVSHNEQFF.

This clonotype was counted once. The V call is TRBV10-3, the J call TRBJ2-5, with TRBD2 matching over 12 bases. Germline V CDR1 and CDR2: ENHRY, SYGVKD. The CDR3 runs 16 residues. The trim removed 8 bases at V and 4 bases at J, leaving 11 bases unmatched. The CDR3 DNA reads TGTGCCATCGCGGTTGGGCCTAGCGGGGGGGGAGAGACCCAGTACTTC. Amino acids: CAIAVGPSGGGETQYF.

The CDR3 is CASSESGIYGYTF. The CDR3 nucleotides are TGTGCCAGCAGTGAAAGCGGGATATATGGCTACACCTTC. The chain has TRBV2 and TRBJ1-2; the D is unclear. There are 13 residues in the CDR3. Germline V gene lookup returns CDR1 SNHLY and CDR2 FYNNEI. V was shortened by 2 bases and J by 5 bases, with 9 bases between the two germline ends. The variable domain in full, completed from reference TRBV2 and TRBJ1-2, reads EPEVTQTPSHQVTQMGQEVILRCVPISNHLYFYWYRQILGQKVEFLVSFYNNEISEKSEIFDDQFSVERPDGSNFTLKIRSTKLEDSAMYFCASSESGIYGYTFGSGTRLTVV.

Note on this clonotype: Its ends do not fully match the called genes, so a read error is possible. The V and J genes are TRBV15 and TRBJ1-5; no clear D. This CDR3 spans 15 amino acids. Germline CDR1 and CDR2: LNHNV and YYDKDF (reference sequence). The CDR3: CATSRDRDSNQPQHF. CDR3 coding DNA: TGTGCCACCAGCAGAGATCGGGATAGCAATCAGCCCCAACATTTT.

V usage is TRBV15 and J usage is TRBJ2-7; tentatively, D is TRBD2 (6 bases). Germline V CDR1 and CDR2: LNHNV, YYDKDF (reference sequence). The ends were cut back, 0 bases at V and 2 bases at J, with 17 bases in the middle. There are 17 residues in the CDR3. Written as DNA, the CDR3 is TGTGCCACCAGCAGAGATAATGGGGGGTTTGGGGCCTACGAGCAGTACTTC. This encodes CATSRDNGGFGAYEQYF.

V is TRBV5-1 and J is TRBJ1-1; tentatively, D is TRBD1 (5 bases). The CDR3 consists of 17 residues. The germline gives CDR1 SGHRS, CDR2 YFSETQ. Trimming shortened V by 7 bases and J by 0 bases, and 22 bases separated the two germline ends. In nucleotides, the CDR3 is TGCGCCAGCTCCTGGGACGGCAAGCCCTATATGAACACTGAAGCTTTCTTT. Translated: CASSWDGKPYMNTEAFF.

V is TRBV19 and J is TRBJ2-7, with TRBD2 as a possible D gene (6 bases). Germline lookup yields CDR1 LNHDA and CDR2 SQIVND (reference sequence). The CDR3 loop spans 15 amino acids. Trimming removed 5 bases at V and 3 bases at J, with 17 bases between. The CDR3 sequence: CASSPRAQGGYEQYF. CDR3 sequence (DNA): TGTGCCAGTAGTCCGCGGGCCCAGGGAGGCTACGAGCAGTACTTC.

The V call is TRBV9, the J call TRBJ2-2; 9 positions agree with TRBD1. The CDR3 runs to 16 residues. The V gene end was trimmed by 5 bases and the J gene end by 5 bases; junction bases not matched to a gene: 10. The germline V gene has CDR1 SGDLS and CDR2 YYNGEE. The chain's CDR3 is CASSEGQGSKTGELFF. CDR3 nucleotide sequence: TGTGCCAGCAGTGAGGGACAGGGTAGTAAGACCGGGGAGCTGTTTTTT.

This clonotype showed up just a few times. The chain uses TRBV14 and TRBJ2-1; the D gene is possibly TRBD1 (6 bases). Germline V CDR1 and CDR2: SGHDN, FVKESK. Trimming took 4 bases from V and 5 from J, leaving 15 bases between them. The CDR3 runs to 15 residues. CDR3 DNA: TGTGCCAGCAGCCCCCACAGGGTAGCCGACAATGAGCAGTTCTTC. It translates to CASSPHRVADNEQFF. The full variable domain, its missing parts supplied by reference TRBV14 and TRBJ2-1, is EAGVTQFPSHSVIEKGQTVTLRCDPISGHDNLYWYRRVMGKEIKFLLHFVKESKQDESGMPNNRFLAERTGGTYSTLKVQPAELEDSGVYFCASSPHRVADNEQFFGPGTRLTVL.

This clonotype has just one count. The rearrangement uses TRBV2 and TRBJ2-1; 7 nucleotides match TRBD2. V was pared by 2 bases and J by 6 bases, with 7 bases of the junction left unmatched. Germline CDR1 SNHLY, CDR2 FYNNEI. The length of the CDR3 is 15 residues. CDR3 coding DNA: TGTGCCAGCAGTGAACGGGGACTATCCACCAATGAGCAGTTCTTC. Protein product: CASSERGLSTNEQFF.

The chain is built from TRBV6-4 and TRBJ2-7; 9 bases map to TRBD2. The CDR3 runs 14 residues. V gave up 4 bases and J gave up 4 bases; unmatched junction bases: 5. The V gene's germline CDR1 is MRHNA and CDR2 SNTAGT. The CDR3 DNA follows: TGTGCCAGCAGTGCCGTAGCGGGAGTTTACGAGCAGTACTTC. Protein sequence: CASSAVAGVYEQYF.

CDR3 in DNA: TGTGCCAGCAGTGACTCCAGCACAGATACGCAGTTCTTC. Protein: CASSDSSTDTQFF. The genes are TRBV6-4 and TRBJ2-1; no definite D call. The CDR3 length is 13 residues. V dropped 0 bases and J dropped 12 bases, with 12 bases sitting between them. From germline, CDR1 is MRHNA and CDR2 SNTAGT.